The entry below describes one TCR beta chain. Methods used by the authors: How many nucleated cells were present was estimated from reference gene primer amplification. Repertoires were generated with immunoSEQ multiplex PCR, while TCRdb's copy carries only in-frame clones and drops some. The V and J calls and clone size are taken from that table; D and trimming were inferred from the DNA. The profile shows around 250,000 clones, around 83% of them singletons. This sample is drawn from a study of blood T cell repertoires in COVID-19. The overall study: The United States, Italy and Spain were the sources of the acute and convalescent COVID-19 samples. From T cells, B-cell-depleted T cells, or PBMCs came the material, which was cDNA or gDNA.

The germline V gene encodes CDR1 MNHEY and CDR2 SVGEGT. Trimming removed 2 bases at V and 3 bases at J, with 14 bases between. The CDR3 length is 16 residues. This chain links TRBV6-2 or TRBV6-3 with TRBJ1-3; D remains ambiguous. The TCR was taken from a man aged 35-49 years with active or convalescent COVID-19. The sample consisted of peripheral blood. The CDR3 DNA is TGTGCCAGCAGTTACAGCCCGACGGGAGGTGGAAACACCATATATTTT. It codes for CASSYSPTGGGNTIYF.